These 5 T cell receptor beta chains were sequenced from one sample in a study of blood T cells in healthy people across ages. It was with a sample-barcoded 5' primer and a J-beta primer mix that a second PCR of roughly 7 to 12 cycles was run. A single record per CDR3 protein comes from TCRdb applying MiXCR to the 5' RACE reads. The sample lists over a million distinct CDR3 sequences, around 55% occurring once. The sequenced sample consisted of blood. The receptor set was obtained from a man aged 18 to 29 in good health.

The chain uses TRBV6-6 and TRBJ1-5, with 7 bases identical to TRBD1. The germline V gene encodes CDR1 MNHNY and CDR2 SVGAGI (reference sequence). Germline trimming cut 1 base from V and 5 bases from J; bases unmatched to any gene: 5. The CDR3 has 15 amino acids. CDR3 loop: CASSYYRQGDQPQHF. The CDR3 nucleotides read TGTGCCAGCAGTTACTACCGACAGGGCGATCAGCCCCAGCATTTT.

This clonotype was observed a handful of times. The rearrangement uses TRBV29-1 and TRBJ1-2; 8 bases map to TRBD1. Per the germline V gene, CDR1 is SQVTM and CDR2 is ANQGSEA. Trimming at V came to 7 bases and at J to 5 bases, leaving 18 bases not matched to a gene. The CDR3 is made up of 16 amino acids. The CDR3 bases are TGCAGCGCCGACAGTGCAGGGGGCCAGGTTGGATATGGCTACACCTTC. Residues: CSADSAGGQVGYGYTF.

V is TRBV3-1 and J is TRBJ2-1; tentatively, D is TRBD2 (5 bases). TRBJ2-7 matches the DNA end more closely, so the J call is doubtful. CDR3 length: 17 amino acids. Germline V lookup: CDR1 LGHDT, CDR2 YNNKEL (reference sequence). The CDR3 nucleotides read TGTGCCAGCAGCCCCCCCGGACTGCAGGAACTCATGTACGAGCAGTACTTC. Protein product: CASSPPGLQELMYEQYF.

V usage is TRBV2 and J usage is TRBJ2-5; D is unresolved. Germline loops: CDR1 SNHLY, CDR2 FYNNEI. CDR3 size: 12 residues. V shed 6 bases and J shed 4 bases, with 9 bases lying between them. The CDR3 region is CASRSVRETQYF. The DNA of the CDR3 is TGTGCCAGCAGGTCTGTGCGAGAGACCCAGTACTTC.

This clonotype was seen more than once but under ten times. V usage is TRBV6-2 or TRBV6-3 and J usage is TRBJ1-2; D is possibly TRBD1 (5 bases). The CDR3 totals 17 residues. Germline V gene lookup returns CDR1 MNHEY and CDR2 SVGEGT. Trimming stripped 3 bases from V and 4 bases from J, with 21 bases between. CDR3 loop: CASSYEDTTTGGYGYTF. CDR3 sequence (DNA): TGTGCCAGCAGTTATGAGGACACTACCACTGGGGGCTATGGCTACACCTTC.